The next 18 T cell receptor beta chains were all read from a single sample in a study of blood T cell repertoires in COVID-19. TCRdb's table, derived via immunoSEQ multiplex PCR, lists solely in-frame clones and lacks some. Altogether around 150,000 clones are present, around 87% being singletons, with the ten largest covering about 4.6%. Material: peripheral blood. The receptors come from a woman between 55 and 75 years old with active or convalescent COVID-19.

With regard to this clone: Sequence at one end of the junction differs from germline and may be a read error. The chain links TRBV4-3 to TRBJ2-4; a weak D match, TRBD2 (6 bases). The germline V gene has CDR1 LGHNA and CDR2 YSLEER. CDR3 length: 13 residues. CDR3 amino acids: CASSQDTSRALSF. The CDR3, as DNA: TGCGCCAGCAGCCAAGATACTAGCAGGGCACTCAGCTTC.

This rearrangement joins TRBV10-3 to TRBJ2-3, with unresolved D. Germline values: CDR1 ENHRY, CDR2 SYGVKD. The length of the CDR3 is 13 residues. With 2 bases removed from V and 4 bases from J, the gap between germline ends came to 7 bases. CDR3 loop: CAISEARADTQYF. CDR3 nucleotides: TGTGCCATCAGTGAGGCTAGAGCAGATACGCAGTATTTT.

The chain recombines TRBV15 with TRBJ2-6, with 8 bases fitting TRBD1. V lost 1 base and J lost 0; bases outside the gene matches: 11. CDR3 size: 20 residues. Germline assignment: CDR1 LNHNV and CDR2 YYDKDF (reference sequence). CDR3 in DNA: TGTGCCACCAGCAGAGCGGCAAACAGGGGGTTTAGCTCTGGGGCCAACGTCCTGACTTTC. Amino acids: CATSRAANRGFSSGANVLTF.

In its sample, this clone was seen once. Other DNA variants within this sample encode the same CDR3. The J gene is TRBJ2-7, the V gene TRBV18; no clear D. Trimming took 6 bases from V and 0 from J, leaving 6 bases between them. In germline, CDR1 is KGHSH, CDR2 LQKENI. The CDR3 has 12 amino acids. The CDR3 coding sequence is TGTGCCAGCTCGCCGAGCTCCTACGAGCAGTACTTC. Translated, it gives CASSPSSYEQYF.

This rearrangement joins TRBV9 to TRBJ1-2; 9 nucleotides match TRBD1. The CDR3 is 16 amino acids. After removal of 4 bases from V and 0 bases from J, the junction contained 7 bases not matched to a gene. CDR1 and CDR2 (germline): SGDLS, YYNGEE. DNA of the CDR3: TGTGCCAGCAGCCCTTGGACAGGGGACGCTAACTATGGCTACACCTTC. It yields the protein CASSPWTGDANYGYTF.

CDR3 in amino acids: CAAKPEWTNEKLFF. CDR3 nucleotide sequence: TGTGCCGCCAAGCCGGAGTGGACTAATGAAAAACTGTTTTTT. This rearrangement joins TRBV6-6 to TRBJ1-4, with D hard to call. The V and J ends lost 11 bases and 2 bases respectively, with 15 bases between them. Germline V lookup: CDR1 MNHNY, CDR2 SVGAGI (reference sequence). CDR3 length equals 14 residues.

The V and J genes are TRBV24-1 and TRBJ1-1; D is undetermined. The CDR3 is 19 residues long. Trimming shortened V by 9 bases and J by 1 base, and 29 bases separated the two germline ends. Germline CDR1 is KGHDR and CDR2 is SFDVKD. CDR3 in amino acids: CATPEPSRENTPSNTEAFF. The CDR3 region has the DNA TGTGCCACCCCCGAGCCTAGCCGGGAAAACACTCCGTCGAACACTGAAGCTTTCTTT.

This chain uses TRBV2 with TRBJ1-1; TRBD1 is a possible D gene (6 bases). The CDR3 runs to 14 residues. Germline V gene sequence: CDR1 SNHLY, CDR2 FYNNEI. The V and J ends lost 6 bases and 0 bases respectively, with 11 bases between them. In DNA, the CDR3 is TGTGCCAGCAGAGCAGGACAGTTGAACACTGAAGCTTTCTTT. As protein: CASRAGQLNTEAFF.

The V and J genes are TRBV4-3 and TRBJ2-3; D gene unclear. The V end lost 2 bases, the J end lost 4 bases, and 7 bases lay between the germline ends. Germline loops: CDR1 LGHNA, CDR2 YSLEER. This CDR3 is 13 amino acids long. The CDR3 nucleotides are TGCGCCAGCAGCCAAAATGGAGCAGATACGCAGTATTTT. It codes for CASSQNGADTQYF.

The DNA of the CDR3 is TGTGCCAGCAGTGAATCGGGAACCTCTGATAATTCACCCCTCCACTTT. This codes for CASSESGTSDNSPLHF. The chain has TRBV25-1 and TRBJ1-6; D is undetermined. This CDR3 has 16 amino acids. Per germline, CDR1 MGHDK and CDR2 SYGVNS. Trimming left V 1 base short and J 5 bases short, with 12 bases between.

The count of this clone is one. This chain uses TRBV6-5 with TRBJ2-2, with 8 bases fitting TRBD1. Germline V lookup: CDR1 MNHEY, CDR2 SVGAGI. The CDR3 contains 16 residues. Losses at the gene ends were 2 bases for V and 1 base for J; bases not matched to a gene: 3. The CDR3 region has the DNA TGTGCCAGCAGTTACCGGACAGGGCTGAACACCGGGGAGCTGTTTTTT. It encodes CASSYRTGLNTGELFF.

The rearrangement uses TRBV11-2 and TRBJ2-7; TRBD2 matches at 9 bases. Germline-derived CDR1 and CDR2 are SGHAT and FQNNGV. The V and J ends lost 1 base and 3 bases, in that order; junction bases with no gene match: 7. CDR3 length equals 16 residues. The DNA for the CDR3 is TGTGCCAGCAGCTTAGGGGTTAGCGGGGGCTTCTACGAGCAGTACTTC. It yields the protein CASSLGVSGGFYEQYF.

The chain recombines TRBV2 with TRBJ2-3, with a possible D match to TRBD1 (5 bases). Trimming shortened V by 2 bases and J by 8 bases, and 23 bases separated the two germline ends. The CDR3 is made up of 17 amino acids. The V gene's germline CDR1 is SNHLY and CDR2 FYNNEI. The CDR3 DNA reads TGTGCCAGCAGTGAAATTCCCTGGGGCCTAGGGCGAGCTACGCAGTATTTT. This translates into CASSEIPWGLGRATQYF.

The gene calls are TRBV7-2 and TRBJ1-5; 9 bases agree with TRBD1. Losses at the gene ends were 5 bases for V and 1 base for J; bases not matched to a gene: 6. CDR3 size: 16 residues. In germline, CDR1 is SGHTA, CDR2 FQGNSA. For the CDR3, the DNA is TGTGCCAGCAGCCTGGGGACAGGGCGGAGCAATCAGCCCCAGCATTTT. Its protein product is CASSLGTGRSNQPQHF. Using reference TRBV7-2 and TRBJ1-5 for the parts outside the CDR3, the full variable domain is GAGVSQSPSNKVTEKGKDVELRCDPISGHTALYWYRQSLGQGLEFLIYFQGNSAPDKSGLPSDRFSAERTGGSVSTLTIQRTQQEDSAVYLCASSLGTGRSNQPQHFGDGTRLSIL.

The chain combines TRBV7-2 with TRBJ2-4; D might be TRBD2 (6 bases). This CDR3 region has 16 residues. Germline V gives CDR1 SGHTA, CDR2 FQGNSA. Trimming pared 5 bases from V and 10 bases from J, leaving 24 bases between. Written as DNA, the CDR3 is TGTGCCAGCAGCCCCGGGGAGGCCGAATCAACAGGAATTCAGTACTTC. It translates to CASSPGEAESTGIQYF.

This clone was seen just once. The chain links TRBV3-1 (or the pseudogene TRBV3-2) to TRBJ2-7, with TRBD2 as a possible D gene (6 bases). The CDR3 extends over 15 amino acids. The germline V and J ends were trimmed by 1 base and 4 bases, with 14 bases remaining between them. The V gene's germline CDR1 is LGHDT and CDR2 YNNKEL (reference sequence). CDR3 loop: CASSQAAGGAYEQYF. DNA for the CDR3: TGTGCCAGCAGCCAAGCCGCCGGGGGTGCTTACGAGCAGTACTTC.

The DNA of the CDR3 is TGCAGCGTTGCCGGACAGAAGTGGGGTGGCTACACCTTC. As protein: CSVAGQKWGGYTF. The chain combines TRBV29-1 with TRBJ1-2; a possible D gene is TRBD1 (6 bases). CDR1 is SQVTM and CDR2 is ANQGSEA in the germline V gene. Trimming stripped 4 bases from V and 7 bases from J, with 16 bases between. The CDR3 has 13 amino acids.

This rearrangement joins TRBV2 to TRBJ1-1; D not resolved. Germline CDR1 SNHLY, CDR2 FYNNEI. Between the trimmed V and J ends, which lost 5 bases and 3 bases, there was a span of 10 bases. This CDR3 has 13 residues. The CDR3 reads CASSSNGDTEAFF. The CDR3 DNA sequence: TGTGCCAGCAGTTCCAACGGGGACACTGAAGCTTTCTTT.